What follows describes a single T cell receptor (beta chain). This clone showed up just once. The antigen it binds to is not known. Base qualities are not recorded, but no much larger clone differs from it by a single base. The data belong to a study of Ad26.COV2.S vaccination and SARS-CoV-2 variants (dated by TCRdb to the early 2020s). Regarding the complete study: Donors in the vaccine arm were drawn from COV1001, a phase I-IIa trial of Ad26.COV2.S in healthy adults that was multicentre, randomized, double-blind and placebo-controlled. Ad26.COV2.S was administered intramuscularly at a dose of 5x10^10 or 1x10^11 viral particles, either as one shot or as two shots given 56 days apart. The specificity and breadth of SARS-CoV-2-reactive T cell receptors after Ad26.COV2.S vaccination were assessed by TCRbeta repertoire sequencing. A total of 32 samples were included in the TCR-sequenced set, comprising around 20 Ad26.COV2.S vaccine recipients, 5 placebo recipients and 8 SARS-CoV-2 convalescent individuals. Trial participants were randomized into five groups of five: low-dose or high-dose Ad26.COV2.S given once or twice, or placebo on both occasions. Investigators remained blinded to trial group allocation during experiments and outcome assessment. What the study reported, not specific to this receptor: Ad26.COV2.S recipients had higher spike-specific TCR breadth than placebo recipients (P = 0.0014). Vaccine and placebo recipients had similar non-spike TCR breadth, a finding consistent with the vaccine containing only spike. After vaccination, substantial breadth of spike-specific CD8+ and CD4+ T cell responses was reported. According to the authors, total T cell responses may have been underestimated by the TCR breadth and depth analyses. Comparing responses between vaccine doses or regimens was not something the study was powered to do.

TCRbeta CDR3 regions were sequenced with the immunoSEQ Assay. After extraction, genomic DNA underwent amplification by bias-controlled multiplex PCR, followed by high-throughput sequencing. Regarding the original processing steps: Collapsing and filtering of sequences were performed to quantify the absolute abundance of each unique TCRbeta CDR3 region. T cell fraction was estimated by normalization of TCRbeta template counts to usable DNA, with usable DNA being measured through amplification of reference genes present in all nucleated cells. Repertoire TCRs were annotated as SARS-CoV-2-specific by exact matching of V gene, CDR3 amino acid sequence and J gene to a known reactive TCR set. The reference SARS-CoV-2 TCR set was derived from MIRA and filtered for enrichment in COVID-19-positive ImmuneCODE repertoires, a step that removed public or cross-reactive TCRs. Using the MIRA antigens, annotated TCRs were further analysed by specific ORF or by position within an ORF. Breadth was defined as the number of annotated unique rearrangements divided by the total number of unique productive rearrangements, and depth was defined as the summed frequency of the annotated unique rearrangements. Group comparisons of TCR breadth used two-sided Wilcoxon rank-sum tests. The table was pulled from immuneACCESS by TCRdb, which kept in-frame rearrangements only. Such tables lose some clones; where checked, under half of the loss comes from unresolved V genes, and the rest has no known cause. V and J calls and clone size are as listed in that table; D and trimming were resolved from the DNA. This sample lists around 450,000 clones; 85% to 90% were detected once. Of the sample, approximately 2.5% falls within the top ten clones.

The V and J ends are trimmed by 6 bases and 1 base, leaving 16 bases between them. The CDR3, cysteine through phenylalanine, is 15 amino acids long. Only the CDR3 region is kept as DNA, spanning 45 bases read in frame from base 1. For CDR1 and CDR2, the germline V gene lists SGDLS and YYNGEE. The treatment or condition label for this specimen denotes: roughly 19 received Ad26.COV2.S at low or high dose, single or two shots; about 5 received placebo; per-sample allocation not given. Repertoires of vaccine and placebo recipients were sequenced from samples taken on day 63 after the first injection. Between 29 July and 7 August 2020, Cohort 1b enrolled 20 to 30 adults aged 18-55 years at one site in Boston, USA. As a vaccine, Ad26.COV2.S was a replication-incompetent adenovirus type 26 vector that expressed a prefusion-stabilized SARS-CoV-2 spike protein derived from the original Wuhan strain.

This receptor chain uses TRBV9 and TRBJ1-1, with the D gene uncertain. The specimen comprised peripheral blood, sampled in a trial of Ad26.COV2.S vaccine versus placebo. The receptor's source is a person between 18 and 60 years old who received the Ad26.COV2.S COVID-19 vaccine or a placebo. The nucleotides are TGTGCCAGCACCGTCGGGCCCGGGCAGAACACTGAAGCTTTCTTT. Its protein product is CASTVGPGQNTEAFF.